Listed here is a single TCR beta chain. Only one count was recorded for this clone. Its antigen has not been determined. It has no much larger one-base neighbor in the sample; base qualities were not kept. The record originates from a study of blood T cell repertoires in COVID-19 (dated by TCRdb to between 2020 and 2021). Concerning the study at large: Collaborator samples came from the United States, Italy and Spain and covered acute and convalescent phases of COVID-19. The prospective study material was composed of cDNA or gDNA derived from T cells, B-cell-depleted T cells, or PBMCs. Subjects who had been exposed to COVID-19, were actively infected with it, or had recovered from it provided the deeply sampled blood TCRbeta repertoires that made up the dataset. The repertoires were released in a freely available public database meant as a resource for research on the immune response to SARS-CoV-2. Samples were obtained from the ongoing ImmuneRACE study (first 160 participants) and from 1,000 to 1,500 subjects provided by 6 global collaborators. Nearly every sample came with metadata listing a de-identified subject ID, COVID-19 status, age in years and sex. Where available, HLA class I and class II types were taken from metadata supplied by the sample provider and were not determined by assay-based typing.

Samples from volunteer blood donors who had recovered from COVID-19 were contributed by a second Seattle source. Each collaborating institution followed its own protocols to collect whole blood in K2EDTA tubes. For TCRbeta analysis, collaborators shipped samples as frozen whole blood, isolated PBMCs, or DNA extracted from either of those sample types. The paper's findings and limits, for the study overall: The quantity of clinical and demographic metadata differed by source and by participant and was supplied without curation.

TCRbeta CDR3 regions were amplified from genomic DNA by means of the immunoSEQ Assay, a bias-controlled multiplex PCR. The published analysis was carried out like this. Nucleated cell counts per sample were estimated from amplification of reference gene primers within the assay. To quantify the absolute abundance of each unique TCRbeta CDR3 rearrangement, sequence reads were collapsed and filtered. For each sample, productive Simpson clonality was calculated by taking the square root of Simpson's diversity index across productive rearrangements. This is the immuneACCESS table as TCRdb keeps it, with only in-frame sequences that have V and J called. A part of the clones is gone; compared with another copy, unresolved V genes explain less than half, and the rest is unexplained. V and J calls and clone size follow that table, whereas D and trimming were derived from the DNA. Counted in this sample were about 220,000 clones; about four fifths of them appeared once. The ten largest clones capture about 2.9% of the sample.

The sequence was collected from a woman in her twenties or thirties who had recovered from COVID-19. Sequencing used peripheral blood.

The CDR3 amino acid sequence is: CASSLRGGVYNEQFF. DNA sequence: TGTGCCAGCAGCTTACGGGGCGGGGTCTACAATGAGCAGTTCTTC. This receptor chain uses TRBV7-3 and TRBJ2-1; TRBD2 is possibly the D segment (6 matching bases). Inclusive of the bounding cysteine and phenylalanine, the CDR3 is 15 residues long. Of all the DNA, just the CDR3 is kept, 45 bases in frame from base 1. The germline V gene supplies CDR1 SGHTA and CDR2 FQGTGA. The germline ends are 11 bases apart after V is trimmed by 2 bases and J by 3 bases.